The table lists the clone carrying this T cell receptor (beta chain) with a few counts. Its specificity is unknown. This may be a read error: a much more frequent sequence differs by one nucleotide. These data belong to a study of T cells in Graves' hyperthyroidism and ophthalmopathy. Study-wide results and limits: Separation of ophthalmopathy from stable hyperthyroidism was achieved by a 13 V-J model.

Amplification of TCR beta CDR3 regions used RNA as the template. The HTBI primer set drove a first-round RT-PCR of the TCR CDR3. A single record per CDR3 protein comes from TCRdb applying MiXCR to the multiplex PCR reads. The data contain approximately 620,000 distinct CDR3 sequences, about 14% of them singletons. This CDR3 comprises 15 residues. The V end lost 7 bases, the J end lost 3 bases, and 17 bases lay between the germline ends. Per germline, CDR1 SGHVS and CDR2 FQNEAQ. Patients showing uncontrolled infection, other autoimmune disease, pregnancy or lactation were ineligible. Any symptoms of ophthalmopathy came after the first hyperthyroidism diagnosis, from which the blood sample dates. Cells are PBMCs isolated from roughly 9.2 ml of fresh blood.

This sequence joins TRBV7-8 and TRBJ2-3; D gene uncertain. The sequence was collected from a woman aged 25 to 39 with Graves' hyperthyroidism that later progressed to Graves' ophthalmopathy. The sequencing sample was made of blood. The DNA of the CDR3 is TGTGCCAGCAAGTACGCTGGTGTGGGGACAGATACGCAGTATTTT. It encodes CASKYAGVGTDTQYF.